This TCR beta chain is from a study of T cell responses to AZD1222 COVID-19 vaccine. Repertoires were generated with immunoSEQ multiplex PCR, while TCRdb's copy carries only in-frame clones and drops some. Found here are more than 75,000 clones, roughly 88% of them singletons; the top ten hold under 30%. V shed 3 bases, J shed 3 bases, and the junction held 11 bases outside the gene matches. This CDR3 spans 18 amino acids. Per the germline V gene, CDR1 is SGHRS and CDR2 is YFSETQ. This receptor was identified in an adult in good health. J is TRBJ2-3 and V is TRBV5-1; 12 nucleotides agree with TRBD1. The sample was peripheral blood, taken on day 0 of AZD1222 vaccination. CDR3 region: CASSSRDRGRLVTDTQYF. The DNA for the CDR3 is TGCGCCAGCAGCTCCCGGGACAGGGGGCGTTTAGTGACAGATACGCAGTATTTT.